The 5 T cell receptor beta chains below all came from one sample that was sequenced in a study of T cells in Graves' hyperthyroidism and ophthalmopathy. Amplification of TCR beta CDR3 regions was performed using RNA transcripts as template. The HTBI primer set was used in a first-round RT-PCR of the TCR CDR3. MiXCR was run by TCRdb on the multiplex PCR reads, yielding one entry per CDR3 protein. The data show fewer than 350,000 distinct CDR3 sequences, with 15% to 20% seen just once and under 45% held by the top ten. Specimen: blood. The receptors here all came from a man between 45 and 60 years old with Graves' ophthalmopathy.

This clonotype turned up a few times. One end of the junction does not line up with germline, which may come from a read error. V usage is TRBV5-1 and J usage is TRBJ1-1; TRBD1 might be the D (6 bases). This CDR3 region has 14 residues. Germline loops: CDR1 SGHRS, CDR2 YFSETQ. The CDR3 is CATSLQGGSTEAFF. In DNA, the CDR3 is TGCGCCACCAGCCTACAAGGGGGGAGCACTGAAGCTTTCTTT.

As concerns this clonotype: At one boundary the junction diverges from the germline segment, which might be a read error. This chain uses TRBV28 with TRBJ2-1; TRBD1 agrees at 7 bases. This CDR3 region has 16 residues. The V gene's germline CDR1 is MDHEN and CDR2 SYDVKM. CDR3 protein: CASSLLAKGAYNKQFF. For the CDR3, the DNA is TGTGCCAGCAGCCTCCTCGCCAAGGGGGCCTACAATAAGCAGTTCTTC.

On this clonotype: It may be a read error: a sequence one base away is much more abundant. This chain connects TRBV28 to TRBJ2-7; tentative D call: TRBD2 (6 bases). This CDR3 has 16 residues. Germline V gene lookup returns CDR1 MDHEN and CDR2 SYDVKM. The CDR3 bases are TGTGCCAGCGGTTTTCCGCGGCAGGGAGGCTCCTACGAGCAGTACTTC. Translating gives CASGFPRQGGSYEQYF.

This clonotype was picked up many times. The chain joins TRBV12-3 or TRBV12-4 to TRBJ1-1; possibly TRBD1 for D (6 bases). This CDR3 has 15 amino acids. The ends were cut back, 2 bases at V and 1 base at J, with 11 bases in the middle. The CDR3, as DNA: TGTGCCAGCAGTTTAAGGGAGGGGGGGAACACTGAAGCTTTCTTT. This codes for CASSLREGGNTEAFF.

The V call is TRBV10-2, the J call TRBJ2-7; 7 bases are a match to TRBD1. Germline lookup yields CDR1 WSHSY and CDR2 SAAADI. CDR3 length equals 14 residues. Trimming cost V 2 bases and J 2 bases; bases outside gene matches: 3. The CDR3 here is CASSEQGGPYEQYF. CDR3 bases: TGCGCCAGCAGTGAGCAAGGGGGCCCCTACGAGCAGTACTTC.